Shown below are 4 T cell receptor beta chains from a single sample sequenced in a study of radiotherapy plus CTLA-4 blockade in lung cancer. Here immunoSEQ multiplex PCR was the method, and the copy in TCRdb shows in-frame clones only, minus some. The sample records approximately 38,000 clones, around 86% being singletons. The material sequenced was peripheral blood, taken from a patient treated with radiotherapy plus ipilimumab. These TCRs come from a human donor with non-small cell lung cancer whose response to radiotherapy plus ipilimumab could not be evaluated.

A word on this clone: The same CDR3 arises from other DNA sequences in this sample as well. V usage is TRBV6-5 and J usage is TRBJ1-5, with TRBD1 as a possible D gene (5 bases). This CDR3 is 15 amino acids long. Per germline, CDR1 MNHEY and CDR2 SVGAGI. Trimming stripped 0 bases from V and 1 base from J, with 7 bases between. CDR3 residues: CASSYSRDSNQPQHF. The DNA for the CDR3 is TGTGCCAGCAGTTACTCGCGGGACAGCAATCAGCCCCAGCATTTT.

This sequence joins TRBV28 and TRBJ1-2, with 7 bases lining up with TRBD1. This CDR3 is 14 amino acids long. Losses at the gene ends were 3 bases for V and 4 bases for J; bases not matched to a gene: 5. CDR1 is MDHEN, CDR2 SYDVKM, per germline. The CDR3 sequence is CASSLYTGVYGYTF. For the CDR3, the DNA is TGTGCCAGCAGTTTGTATACAGGGGTCTATGGCTACACCTTC.

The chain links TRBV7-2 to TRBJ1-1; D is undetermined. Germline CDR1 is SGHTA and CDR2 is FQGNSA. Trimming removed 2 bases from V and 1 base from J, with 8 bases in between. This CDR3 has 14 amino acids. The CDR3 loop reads CASSLQVSNTEAFF. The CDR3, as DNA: TGTGCCAGCAGCTTACAGGTGTCGAACACTGAAGCTTTCTTT.

CDR3 DNA sequence: TGCGCCAGCAGCGGAGGCCACGGGAGACAACGCACAGATACGCAGTATTTT. It yields the protein CASSGGHGRQRTDTQYF. This rearrangement joins TRBV5-1 to TRBJ2-3; TRBD2 might be the D (6 bases). The CDR3 is 17 amino acids. CDR1 is SGHRS and CDR2 is YFSETQ in the germline V gene. The germline V and J ends were trimmed by 4 bases and 1 base, with 19 bases remaining between them.